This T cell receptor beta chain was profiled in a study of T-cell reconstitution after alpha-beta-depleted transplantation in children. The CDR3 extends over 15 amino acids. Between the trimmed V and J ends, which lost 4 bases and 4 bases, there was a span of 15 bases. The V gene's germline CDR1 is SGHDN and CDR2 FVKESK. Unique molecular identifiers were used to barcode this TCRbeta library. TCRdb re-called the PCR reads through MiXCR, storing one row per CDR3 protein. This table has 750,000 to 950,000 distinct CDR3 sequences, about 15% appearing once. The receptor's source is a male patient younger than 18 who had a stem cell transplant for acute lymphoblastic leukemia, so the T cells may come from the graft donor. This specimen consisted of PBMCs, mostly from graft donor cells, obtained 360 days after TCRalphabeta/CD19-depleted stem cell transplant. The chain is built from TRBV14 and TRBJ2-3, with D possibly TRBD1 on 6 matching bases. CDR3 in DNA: TGTGCCAGCAGCCGACAGGTGCGGATCGCAGATACGCAGTATTTT. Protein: CASSRQVRIADTQYF.